What follows are 28 T cell receptor beta chains derived from one specimen sequenced in a study of blood T cell repertoires in COVID-19. Clones were read by immunoSEQ multiplex PCR, and TCRdb kept only the in-frame ones, dropping some. The table records about 240,000 clones, 85% to 90% of them present only once. Sequencing was carried out using PBMCs or T cells enriched from blood (not recorded which). The receptors shown here come from a man in his forties who had recovered from COVID-19.

The chain employs TRBV7-8 and TRBJ1-5; 11 nucleotides agree with TRBD1. CDR1 SGHVS and CDR2 FQNEAQ come from the germline V gene. V lost 0 bases to trimming and J lost 0 bases; unmatched junction nucleotides: 13. CDR3 length: 21 residues. The CDR3 reads CASSLAYRTGGGDGSNQPQHF. For the CDR3, the DNA is TGTGCCAGCAGCTTAGCGTACAGGACAGGGGGCGGGGATGGTAGCAATCAGCCCCAGCATTTT.

This sequence joins TRBV18 and TRBJ2-5, with a tentative D call TRBD2 (6 bases). Germline V lookup: CDR1 KGHSH, CDR2 LQKENI. Trimming shortened V by 8 bases and J by 2 bases, and 15 bases separated the two germline ends. The CDR3 has 14 residues. CDR3 sequence (DNA): TGTGCCAGCCTCAGGGCGGGGACGCAAGAGACCCAGTACTTC. Protein sequence: CASLRAGTQETQYF.

The chain employs TRBV19 and TRBJ2-1; TRBD1 aligns across 7 bases. Trimming cost V 8 bases and J 0 bases; bases outside gene matches: 10. Germline V CDR1 and CDR2: LNHDA, SQIVND (reference sequence). The CDR3 is 16 residues long. The DNA of the CDR3 is TGTGCCAGTCACCCGGCCTCAGGGGGCTCCTACAATGAGCAGTTCTTC. Translation: CASHPASGGSYNEQFF.

Turning to this clone: A read error may produce the germline difference seen at one junction end. The V call is TRBV7-7, the J call TRBJ2-3, with 14 bases matching TRBD2. The CDR3 is 16 residues long. The germline V gene has CDR1 SSHAT and CDR2 FNYEAQ (reference sequence). In nucleotides, the CDR3 is TGTGCTAGCAGCCGGACTAGCGGGGGGCTCACAGATACGCAGTATTTT. Its translation: CASSRTSGGLTDTQYF. Full variable domain (rest looked up from reference TRBV7-7 and TRBJ2-3): GAGVSQSPRYKVTKRGQDVTLRCDPISSHATLYWYQQALGQGPEFLTYFNYEAQPDKSGLPSDRFSAERPEGSISTLTIQRTEQRDSAMYRCASSRTSGGLTDTQYFGPGTRLTVL.

In regard to this clone: Because it lacks the conserved phenylalanine or tryptophan at the end, this CDR3 is likely a read error. Because the CDR3's place on the DNA is in doubt, the DNA is left out and the CDR3 is given as listed by TCRdb. This chain joins TRBV9 and TRBJ1-3; the D call of TRBD1 is as the table states it, not checked on the DNA. From germline, CDR1 is SGDLS and CDR2 YYNGEE. The CDR3 region is 10 residues in length, termini included. Here the CDR3 reads CASERGGQGG.

The rearrangement joins TRBV5-1 to TRBJ2-3; 10 bases agree with TRBD2. Trimming at V came to 4 bases and at J to 6 bases, leaving 11 bases not matched to a gene. The CDR3 loop spans 16 amino acids. Germline V gene data show CDR1 as SGHRS and CDR2 as YFSETQ. CDR3 residues: CASSTTVAGGKDTQYF. The CDR3 nucleotides read TGCGCCAGCAGCACAACGGTAGCGGGGGGTAAGGATACGCAGTATTTT. The full variable domain, rest sourced from reference TRBV5-1 and TRBJ2-3, is KAGVTQTPRYLIKTRGQQVTLSCSPISGHRSVSWYQQTPGQGLQFLFEYFSETQRNKGNFPGRFSGRQFSNSRSEMNVSTLELGDSALYLCASSTTVAGGKDTQYFGPGTRLTVL.

The V and J genes are TRBV9 and TRBJ2-2; 10 nucleotides match TRBD2. There are 17 residues in the CDR3. From germline, CDR1 is SGDLS and CDR2 YYNGEE. Trimming cost V 0 bases and J 0 bases; bases outside gene matches: 2. CDR3 in DNA: TGTGCCAGCAGCGTAGTAGCGGGGGGCCCGAACACCGGGGAGCTGTTTTTT. Its translation: CASSVVAGGPNTGELFF. The full variable domain, its missing parts supplied by reference TRBV9 and TRBJ2-2, is DSGVTQTPKHLITATGQRVTLRCSPRSGDLSVYWYQQSLDQGLQFLIQYYNGEERAKGNILERFSAQQFPDLHSELNLSSLELGDSALYFCASSVVAGGPNTGELFFGEGSRLTVL.

The rearrangement joins TRBV15 to TRBJ2-1, with 15 bases fitting TRBD2. Germline CDR1 LNHNV, CDR2 YYDKDF (reference sequence). This CDR3 spans 17 amino acids. The V gene end was trimmed by 1 base and the J gene end by 4 bases; junction bases not matched to a gene: 2. CDR3 sequence: CATSRGGTSGRYNEQFF. The CDR3 DNA is TGTGCCACCAGCAGAGGAGGGACTAGCGGGAGGTACAATGAGCAGTTCTTC.

The chain links TRBV15 to TRBJ1-4; D call uncertain. Germline CDR1 and CDR2: LNHNV and YYDKDF (reference sequence). This CDR3 spans 16 amino acids. V shed 5 bases and J shed 2 bases, with 15 bases lying between them. The CDR3 bases are TGTGCCACCAGCGCATTTCACCGAGGTACTAATGAAAAACTGTTTTTT. It translates to CATSAFHRGTNEKLFF.

The chain joins TRBV6-5 to TRBJ2-1; 8 bases are shared with TRBD2. This CDR3 is built from 15 residues. Losses at the gene ends were 6 bases for V and 7 bases for J; bases not matched to a gene: 11. CDR1 and CDR2 from the germline V gene are MNHEY and SVGAGI. CDR3 loop: CASRPPGGLVNEQFF. The CDR3 nucleotides read TGTGCCAGCAGGCCACCGGGGGGGCTAGTAAATGAGCAGTTCTTC.

The chain employs TRBV19 and TRBJ2-3; no firm D call. The CDR3 loop spans 15 amino acids. Looked up from germline, CDR1 is LNHDA and CDR2 is SQIVND (reference sequence). V shed 7 bases and J shed 0 bases, with 14 bases lying between them. The CDR3 DNA is TGTGCCAGTACACAGAGCCCAGCTAGCACAGATACGCAGTATTTT. Translated: CASTQSPASTDTQYF.

CDR3 nucleotides: TGTGCCAGCAGCGACTTAGCGGGGGGGCTTGATGAGCAGTTCTTC. Protein product: CASSDLAGGLDEQFF. The rearrangement joins TRBV7-2 to TRBJ2-1; 11 positions match TRBD2. The germline CDR1 and CDR2 sequences are SGHTA and FQGNSA. The CDR3 extends over 15 amino acids. The V gene end was trimmed by 5 bases and the J gene end by 8 bases; junction bases not matched to a gene: 8.

Only a few counts were recorded for this clone. As DNA, the CDR3 is TGTGCCAGCAGGCCTCCGGGACAGGGATACGAGCAGTACTTC. Residues: CASRPPGQGYEQYF. V gene TRBV6-6 combines with J gene TRBJ2-7; 9 bases are shared with TRBD1. The CDR3 has 14 amino acids. V shed 6 bases and J 4 bases; nucleotides not matched to a gene: 7. The V gene's germline CDR1 is MNHNY and CDR2 SVGAGI (reference sequence).

The chain carries TRBV3-1 (or the pseudogene TRBV3-2) and TRBJ2-5; 9 bases map to TRBD2. This CDR3 contains 16 residues. Germline V gene lookup returns CDR1 LGHDT and CDR2 YNNKEL (reference sequence). J gave up 5 bases and V 0 bases, and 7 bases lay outside the gene matches. The CDR3: CASSQDLAGGPETQYF. In DNA, the CDR3 is TGTGCCAGCAGCCAAGATTTGGCGGGGGGGCCTGAGACCCAGTACTTC.

This clone was counted once. The chain carries TRBV6-5 and TRBJ1-2; D perhaps matches TRBD1 (6 bases). Germline lookup yields CDR1 MNHEY and CDR2 SVGAGI. Trimming took 5 bases from V and 2 from J, leaving 12 bases between them. CDR3 length equals 14 residues. The CDR3: CASSTGLGNYGYTF. CDR3 DNA sequence: TGTGCCAGCAGTACAGGGCTCGGGAACTATGGCTACACCTTC.

The chain has TRBV9 and TRBJ2-6; 7 bases match TRBD1. The CDR3 has 16 amino acids. Trimming cost V 4 bases and J 2 bases; bases outside gene matches: 6. Germline CDR1 is SGDLS and CDR2 is YYNGEE. The CDR3 nucleotides read TGTGCCAGCAGCAAAAAAACAGGGGCTGGGGCCAACGTCCTGACTTTC. Its protein product is CASSKKTGAGANVLTF.

The CDR3 here is CSVAKTSTDTQYF. DNA for the CDR3: TGCAGCGTTGCAAAAACTAGCACAGATACGCAGTATTTT. The chain couples TRBV29-1 to TRBJ2-3; no clear D. Trimming pared 4 bases from V and 0 bases from J, leaving 8 bases between. Germline CDR1 SQVTM, CDR2 ANQGSEA. The CDR3 has 13 amino acids.

V usage is TRBV19 and J usage is TRBJ2-5; possible D gene TRBD1, 6 bases. This CDR3 spans 16 amino acids. Trimming shortened V by 5 bases and J by 7 bases, and 23 bases separated the two germline ends. CDR1 LNHDA and CDR2 SQIVND come from the germline V gene (reference sequence). CDR3 DNA sequence: TGTGCCAGTAGTCAACTCAGAGTCACCAACAGGGCGACCCAGTACTTC. Encoded protein: CASSQLRVTNRATQYF.

The table lists this clone with a count of one. The chain combines TRBV5-1 with TRBJ2-7; D is possibly TRBD1 (6 bases). Deletions cut 0 bases from V and 4 bases from J, with 14 bases between. The CDR3 is 15 residues long. The germline gives CDR1 SGHRS, CDR2 YFSETQ. The CDR3 sequence: CASSLGTVAGYEQYF. CDR3 in DNA: TGCGCCAGCAGCTTGGGGACAGTCGCGGGTTACGAGCAGTACTTC.

The CDR3 protein is CASSEAYGGGNQPQHF. The CDR3 coding sequence is TGTGCCAGCAGTGAAGCGTACGGGGGTGGCAATCAGCCCCAGCATTTT. The V call is TRBV6-1, the J call TRBJ1-5; D is possibly TRBD1 (5 bases). V was cut by 0 bases and J by 2 bases, with 11 bases left in between. The CDR3 runs 16 residues. Germline CDR1 and CDR2: MNHNS and SASEGT.

V is TRBV19 and J is TRBJ1-1, with TRBD1 as a possible D gene (5 bases). The germline gives CDR1 LNHDA, CDR2 SQIVND (reference sequence). Trimming removed 5 bases at V and 2 bases at J, with 21 bases between. This CDR3 comprises 17 residues. Here the CDR3 reads CASSLQQTAPINTEAFF. Here the CDR3 DNA reads TGTGCCAGTAGTCTACAACAGACAGCCCCTATAAACACTGAAGCTTTCTTT.

The chain employs TRBV27 and TRBJ2-7; 11 nucleotides align to TRBD2. J was trimmed by 0 bases and V by 5 bases; bases with no gene match: 6. Per germline, CDR1 MNHEY and CDR2 SMNVEV (reference sequence). CDR3 length: 16 residues. The CDR3 loop reads CASSVLGTSGSYEQYF. The DNA for the CDR3 is TGTGCCAGCAGTGTCCTCGGGACTAGCGGCTCCTACGAGCAGTACTTC.

The DNA of the CDR3 is TGTGCCAGCAGCCAAGGGAGCCCCTACGAGCAGTACTTC. Protein sequence: CASSQGSPYEQYF. This chain joins TRBV4-2 and TRBJ2-7; no clear D gene. Germline V gene sequence: CDR1 LGHNA, CDR2 YNFKEQ. The CDR3 contains 13 residues. Between the trimmed V and J ends, which lost 1 base and 2 bases, there was a span of 6 bases.

The CDR3 DNA sequence: TGTGCCAGCAGCGCTCTAGCGGGAGGGCCCTACGAGCAGTACTTC. Translated, it gives CASSALAGGPYEQYF. The chain couples TRBV7-9 to TRBJ2-7, with 12 bases fitting TRBD2. The CDR3 sequence is 15 residues long. The V and J ends lost 5 bases and 2 bases, in that order; junction bases with no gene match: 4. Looked up from germline, CDR1 is SEHNR and CDR2 is FQNEAQ (reference sequence).

V is TRBV19 and J is TRBJ1-4; TRBD1 matches 8 bases. The germline CDR1 and CDR2 sequences are LNHDA and SQIVND (reference sequence). This CDR3 comprises 14 residues. The V and J ends lost 5 bases and 7 bases, in that order; junction bases with no gene match: 6. CDR3 nucleotide sequence: TGTGCCAGTAGTGAGGCAGGGGGCCTTGAAAAACTGTTTTTT. Its protein is CASSEAGGLEKLFF.

The J gene is TRBJ2-1, the V gene TRBV27, with a tentative D call TRBD2 (5 bases). Trimming cost V 5 bases and J 7 bases, with 9 bases left between them. CDR3 length equals 12 residues. CDR1 MNHEY and CDR2 SMNVEV come from the germline V gene (reference sequence). The CDR3 DNA reads TGTGCCAGCAGTCCGACGGGGAATGAGCAGTTCTTC. Protein product: CASSPTGNEQFF.

J is TRBJ1-1 and V is TRBV11-2, with 7 positions matching TRBD1. Germline CDR1 is SGHAT and CDR2 is FQNNGV. V was pared by 1 base and J by 1 base, with 0 bases of the junction left unmatched. The CDR3 has 14 residues. CDR3 protein: CASSLGQGNTEAFF. For the CDR3, the DNA is TGTGCCAGCAGCTTAGGACAGGGGAACACTGAAGCTTTCTTT.

On this clone itself: The same CDR3 can be traced to other DNA sequences in this sample. This sequence joins TRBV6-5 and TRBJ2-3; tentatively, D is TRBD2 (5 bases). The CDR3 has 14 residues. V shed 3 bases and J shed 3 bases, with 10 bases lying between them. CDR1 is MNHEY and CDR2 is SVGAGI in the germline V gene. The CDR3 sequence is CASSYGGSTDTQYF. The CDR3 DNA sequence: TGTGCCAGCAGTTATGGCGGGTCTACAGATACGCAGTATTTT.